This T cell receptor (beta chain) emerged from a study of cytomegalovirus exposure and HLA in healthy donors. Findings of the study overall: Earlier analysis looked at TCR beta V segments, and most were productive about 87% or about 30% of the time. Most CMV-associated TCR beta chains were later found to appear HLA-restricted. Rarity characterized most TCR sequences, yet some public TCRs appeared in many donors. Associated with HLA alleles at 0.05 false discovery rate in a later analysis were 16,951 TCR beta sequences.

This CDR3 comprises 14 residues. Per the germline V gene, CDR1 is PRHDT and CDR2 is FYEKMQ (reference sequence). V lost 6 bases, J lost 5 bases, and 8 bases stayed unmatched. The PCR had 60 Vbeta and 13 Jbeta primers. Assay used: immunoSEQ multiplex PCR; TCRdb lists only in-frame clones, some missing. This table has approximately 120,000 clones, 81% appearing once. This clone was picked up one time. Its antigen is unknown. The sequencing input was PBMCs. The sequence was obtained from a woman aged 30 to 39 in good health and CMV-seronegative. The chain couples TRBV13 to TRBJ2-7; 9 bases line up with TRBD1. CDR3 bases: TGTGCCAGCAGAGTCGGACAGGGGAACCACGAGCAGTACTTC. It specifies CASRVGQGNHEQYF. Looking up the rest from reference TRBV13 and TRBJ2-7 gives the full variable domain: AAGVIQSPRHLIKEKRETATLKCYPIPRHDTVYWYQQGPGQDPQFLISFYEKMQSDKGSIPDRFSAQQFSDYHSELNMSSLELGDSALYFCASRVGQGNHEQYFGPGTRLTVT.